These T cell receptor beta chains were read from a single sample in a study of metastatic and nonmetastatic thyroid tumors. TCRdb re-called clones via MiXCR from the PCR reads. The sample carries about 13,000 clones, around 25% recorded once. The sequenced material came from adjacent normal tissue. These receptors were taken from a female donor with papillary thyroid cancer or a benign thyroid nodule (not recorded which). Some clones in this sample may be carry-over from other donors' samples. Each CDR3 is given with its conserved first and last residue. Each record gives: D gene, V gene, J gene, clone size, CDR3 DNA, CDR3 protein. A D gene is named only where the DNA matches it firmly. Size values are once, few and many counts, or a class for expanded clones, and some rows have none.

>NA|TRBV2|TRBJ2-1|NA
TGTGCCAGCAGTGTCCCGTGTGTGGGGAGTGGCGGGCCCAACAGTGAGCAGTTCTTC
CASSVPCVGSGGPNSEQFF
>NA|TRBV12-3/TRBV12-4|TRBJ2-5|few
TGTGCCAGCAGTTTATCCAATCTTTACAAGACACAATACTTC
CASSLSNLYKTQYF
>NA|TRBV29-1|TRBJ2-1|few
TGCAGCGTCGTTGAGGGAACAGGGATTAATGAGCAGTTCTTC
CSVVEGTGINEQFF
>TRBD2|TRBV11-1|TRBJ2-1|NA
TGTGCCAGCACAACGGGGGGGATGGCCGACAATGATCAGTTCTTC
CASTTGGMADNDQFF
>TRBD2|TRBV12-3/TRBV12-4|TRBJ2-3|medium-sized
TGTGCCAGCAGTTTAGTCCCTAGCGGGAGAGATACGCAGTATTTT
CASSLVPSGRDTQYF
>NA|TRBV2|TRBJ1-2|few
TGTGCCAGCAGTGACTCGACAGGACCTCAGGGCTACACCTTC
CASSDSTGPQGYTF
>NA|TRBV10-1|TRBJ1-1|few
TGCGCCAGCAGTGAGTCGAGAGGAAGTCGTGAAGCTTTCTTT
CASSESRGSREAFF
>NA|TRBV9|TRBJ1-2|many
TGTGCCAGCAGCGCACAGCTATCCTATGGCTACACCTTC
CASSAQLSYGYTF
>NA|TRBV4-3|TRBJ1-5|few
TGCGCCAGCAGCCAAGTTTCCGGGGGCGGTCAGCCCCAGCATTTT
CASSQVSGGGQPQHF
>NA|TRBV5-1|TRBJ1-4|many
TGCGCCAGCAGCTGGGGCTCGCCGAATGAAAAACTGTTTTTT
CASSWGSPNEKLFF
>NA|TRBV6-4|TRBJ2-3|medium-sized
TGTGCCAGCAGTGACGGCGGGACTCTCACAGATACGCAGTATTTT
CASSDGGTLTDTQYF
>TRBD1|TRBV28|TRBJ1-5|few
TGTGCCAGCAGGGGACAGGGGGCTACTCAGCCCCAGCACTTT
CASRGQGATQPQHF
>NA|TRBV5-1|TRBJ2-3|many
TGCGCCAGCAGCTTCTCGCCGAACACAGATACGCAGTATTTT
CASSFSPNTDTQYF
>NA|TRBV5-1|TRBJ1-1|NA
TGCGCCAGCAGTGTCGGTGGGGAAGTTGAAGCTTTCTTT
CASSVGGEVEAFF
>NA|TRBV6-1|TRBJ2-1|few
TGTGCCAGCAGCCCCACGGGGAGTAATGAGCAGTTCTTC
CASSPTGSNEQFF
>NA|TRBV28|TRBJ2-3|medium-sized
TGTGCCAGCAGTTTATGGGCTAGCGAGTACACAGATACGCAGTATTTT
CASSLWASEYTDTQYF
>NA|TRBV6-1|TRBJ1-3|NA
TGTGCCAGCAGGAAAGACCGCAACTCTGGAAACACCATATATTTT
CASRKDRNSGNTIYF
>NA|TRBV2|TRBJ2-4|many
TGTGCCAGCAGTGAACCCCCCGACGGGGCCAAAAACATTCAGTACTTC
CASSEPPDGAKNIQYF
>NA|TRBV3-1|TRBJ1-2|many
TGTGCCAGCAGCCAAGGAGGTTATAGGGGGATGGGCTATGGCTACACCTTC
CASSQGGYRGMGYGYTF
>NA|TRBV28|TRBJ2-3|medium-sized
TGTGCCACGAAACATAAGGGGGGGGTTGCAGATACGCAGTATTTT
CATKHKGGVADTQYF
>NA|TRBV9|TRBJ1-6|once
TGTGCCAGCAGCGTACAGGCGTATTCACCCCTCCACTTT
CASSVQAYSPLHF
>NA|TRBV27|TRBJ2-1|medium-sized
TGTGCCAGCAGTTTTTTAGGTACTGAGCAGTTCTTC
CASSFLGTEQFF
>NA|TRBV19|TRBJ1-1|medium-sized
TGTGCCAGTAGTATCGGGGGATGGTATGGCACTGAAGCTTTCTTT
CASSIGGWYGTEAFF
>TRBD1|TRBV28|TRBJ1-2|few
TGTGCCAGCAGTTCGACAGGGTGGTATGGCTACACCTTC
CASSSTGWYGYTF
>TRBD2|TRBV29-1|TRBJ2-5|NA
TGCAGCGTGACTAGCGGGATACAAGAGACCCAGTACTTC
CSVTSGIQETQYF
>NA|TRBV11-2|TRBJ2-1|medium-sized
TGTGCCAGCAGCTTAGAATGGGTTGATCTCGGCAATGAGCAGTTCTTC
CASSLEWVDLGNEQFF
>TRBD2|TRBV11-2|TRBJ2-1|many
TGTGCCAGCAGCTTAGATTTTCGGCTAGCGGGAGCGTATTTCTACAATGAGCAGTTCTTC
CASSLDFRLAGAYFYNEQFF
>TRBD2|TRBV30|TRBJ2-2|few
TGTGCCTGGATCCCGACTAGCGGGAGATCAACCGGGGAGCTGTTTTTT
CAWIPTSGRSTGELFF
>TRBD1|TRBV13|TRBJ1-4|medium-sized
TGTGCCAGCAGCTCCCGGGACAGGGTCGCTAATGAAAAACTGTTTTTT
CASSSRDRVANEKLFF
>TRBD2|TRBV28|TRBJ2-7|few
TGTGCCAGCAGTTCCCCGAGGACTAGCGGGATAAACGAGCAGTACTTC
CASSSPRTSGINEQYF
>TRBD2|TRBV2|TRBJ2-7|medium-sized
TGTGCCAGCAGTGAAGCTAGCGGGAGATCCTACGAGCAGTACTTC
CASSEASGRSYEQYF
>TRBD1|TRBV20-1|TRBJ1-2|medium-sized
TGCAGTGCTGGGGGGACAGCCTATGGCTACACCTTC
CSAGGTAYGYTF
>NA|TRBV15|TRBJ1-5|medium-sized
TGTGCCACCAGCAGAGCCGTCGGCGGATATAGCAATCAGCCCCAGCATTTT
CATSRAVGGYSNQPQHF
>NA|TRBV24-1|TRBJ2-5|NA
TGTGCCACCAGTGCTTGGGTCCAAGAGGCCCAGTACTTC
CATSAWVQEAQYF
>TRBD2|TRBV6-4|TRBJ2-5|few
TGTGCCAGCAGTGAAACTAGCGGGAGCGGTGAGACCCAGTACTTC
CASSETSGSGETQYF
>TRBD2|TRBV6-1|TRBJ2-7|NA
TGTGCCAGCAGTTTTAGCGGGGCCGGCTACGAGCAGTACTTC
CASSFSGAGYEQYF